This T cell receptor beta chain appears in the sequencing data of a study of OX40 agonist ivuxolimab in advanced cancers. Study in general: Ivuxolimab, an antibody acting as an agonist of OX40 (CD134), was used to treat patients. Findings and limits, study-wide: Relative to CD4+ cells, CD8+ T cells on average had more expanded clones.

Of note for this clone: Its antigen is unknown.

Germline values: CDR1 MNHNS, CDR2 SASEGT. Between the trimmed V and J ends, which lost 4 bases and 7 bases, there was a span of 17 bases. This CDR3 spans 15 amino acids. Assay: immunoSEQ multiplex PCR; the TCRdb copy retains only in-frame clones and omits some. The sample includes tens of thousands of clones, around 90% of them seen just once. The chain couples TRBV6-1 to TRBJ1-5; no definite D call. This sequence was found in an adult with an advanced solid tumor such as melanoma, head and neck, liver or kidney cancer. The sequences come from CD4+ or CD8+ T cells sorted from blood, collected in a trial of the OX40 agonist ivuxolimab. The CDR3 reads CASSGGPTMGQPQHF. The CDR3 DNA reads as TGTGCCAGCAGTGGTGGACCCACGATGGGGCAGCCCCAGCATTTT.